Listed below are T cell receptor beta chains from one sample, sequenced in a study of CXCR3-negative and CXCR3-positive naive CD8 T cells. With the 5' RACE reads reprocessed, TCRdb shows one record per CDR3 protein and no DNA. The sample's table shows about 150,000 distinct CDR3 sequences. The sample taken for sequencing was naive CXCR3+ CD8+ T cells from blood. These receptors were obtained from a human donor in good health. Some clones in this sample may be carry-over from other donors' samples. The CDR3 runs from the conserved cysteine through the conserved F or W. The order of the fields is V gene, J gene, CDR3 protein.

TRBV7-9,TRBJ2-3,CASSADWGSTDTQYF
TRBV7-9,TRBJ1-1,CASSSLPGTANTEAFF
TRBV7-8,TRBJ2-2,CASGPRGSNTGELFF
TRBV6-6,TRBJ2-4,CASSYPSGDQYF
TRBV27,TRBJ2-3,CASSLFAGLAGGPDTQYF
TRBV4-3,TRBJ1-5,CASSQEERVTNQPQHF
TRBV29-1,TRBJ2-1,CSVPRGAGESYNEQFF
TRBV7-6,TRBJ2-3,CASRRSGATTDTQYF
TRBV2,TRBJ2-7,CASSEGRGYDYEQYF
TRBV29-1,TRBJ1-2,CSVDAGYGYTF
TRBV27,TRBJ1-6,CASSPDLDVGSPLHF
TRBV12-3/TRBV12-4,TRBJ2-7,CASSFGPGGYEQYF
TRBV28,TRBJ1-5,CASSFLGRNQPQHF
TRBV15,TRBJ2-1,CATGRPPGEQFF
TRBV19,TRBJ1-2,CASTSMMTGAAANYGYTF
TRBV4-1,TRBJ1-6,CASSQTGQGYNSPLHF
TRBV13,TRBJ2-1,CASSLGEGLGQFF
TRBV5-4,TRBJ1-2,CASSLSLRTNYGYTF
TRBV4-1,TRBJ2-7,CASSQLMGQGASYEQYF
TRBV28,TRBJ2-5,CASTSSGTGQETQYF
TRBV29-1,TRBJ1-1,CSVEDGGGTEAFF
TRBV7-9,TRBJ2-3,CASSSLWDREVTGVTDTQYF
TRBV7-9,TRBJ2-4,CASSLGADYLVTGVKNIQYF
TRBV7-9,TRBJ2-1,CASSPINNEQFF
TRBV7-9,TRBJ1-5,CASSLGTDNQPQHF
TRBV20-1,TRBJ2-2,CSARDLGFWADTGELFF
TRBV29-1,TRBJ2-3,CSVGRYEYTDTQYF
TRBV5-4,TRBJ1-2,CASSLEQPVVDGYTF
TRBV2,TRBJ2-3,CAGGTASTDTQYF
TRBV12-3/TRBV12-4,TRBJ2-2,CASSSGATGELFF
TRBV10-1,TRBJ2-3,CASSEVGGATDTQYF
TRBV14,TRBJ2-7,CASSLWTNYEQYF
TRBV14,TRBJ2-1,CASSQVTSGYYYNEQFF
TRBV4-1,TRBJ1-2,CASSQEPGGAGYGYTF
TRBV7-9,TRBJ1-6,CASSPPGGYNSPLHF
TRBV4-3,TRBJ1-1,CASSPGRMGTEAFF
TRBV7-3,TRBJ2-1,CASSLGQVVYNEQFF
TRBV20-1,TRBJ2-7,CSAHRGREWEQYF
TRBV19,TRBJ1-5,CASSIGAVGSNQPQHF
TRBV27,TRBJ2-5,CASRSGDEETQYF
TRBV4-3,TRBJ1-1,CASSQESWDRGTEAFF
TRBV15,TRBJ2-1,CATSRDRPPISGAGWYNEQFF
TRBV29-1,TRBJ2-5,CSVEDIPSGEETQYF
TRBV4-1,TRBJ2-1,CASRGATYNEQFF
TRBV6-5,TRBJ2-1,CASRHQGTHNEQFF
TRBV7-2,TRBJ2-3,CASSWDRGTDTQYF
TRBV29-1,TRBJ1-4,CSAEGGYNEKLFF
TRBV29-1,TRBJ1-1,CSVVGGFGGANTEAFF
TRBV4-2,TRBJ2-7,CASSQGASGFSYEQYF
TRBV19,TRBJ2-7,CASMDRVSYEQYF
TRBV7-9,TRBJ1-1,CAYRGGTNTEAFF
TRBV12-2,TRBJ2-2,CASRNNTVNTGELFF
TRBV29-1,TRBJ2-1,CSVEAPDRSSYNEQFF